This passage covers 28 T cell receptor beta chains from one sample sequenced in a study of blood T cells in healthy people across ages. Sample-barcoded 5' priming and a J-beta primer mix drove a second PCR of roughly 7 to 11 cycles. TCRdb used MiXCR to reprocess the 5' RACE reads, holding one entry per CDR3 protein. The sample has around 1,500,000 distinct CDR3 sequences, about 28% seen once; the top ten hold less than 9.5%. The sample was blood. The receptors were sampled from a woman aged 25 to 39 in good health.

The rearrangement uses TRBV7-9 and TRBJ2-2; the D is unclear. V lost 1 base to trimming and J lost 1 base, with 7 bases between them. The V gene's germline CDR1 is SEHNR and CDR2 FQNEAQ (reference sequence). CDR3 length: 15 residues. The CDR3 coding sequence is TGTGCCAGCAGCTTAGTGACCGGGAACACCGGGGAGCTGTTTTTT. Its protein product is CASSLVTGNTGELFF.

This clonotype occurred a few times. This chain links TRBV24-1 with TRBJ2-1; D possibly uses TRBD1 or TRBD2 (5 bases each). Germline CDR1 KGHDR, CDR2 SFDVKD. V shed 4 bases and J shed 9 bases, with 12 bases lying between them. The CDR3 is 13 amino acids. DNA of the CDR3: TGTGCCACCAGTGAGCTAGCTGGGACTGAGCAGTTCTTC. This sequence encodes CATSELAGTEQFF.

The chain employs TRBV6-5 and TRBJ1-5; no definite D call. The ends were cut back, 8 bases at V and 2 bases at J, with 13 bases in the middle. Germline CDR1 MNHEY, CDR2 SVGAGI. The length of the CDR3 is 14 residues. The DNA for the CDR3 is TGTGCCAGCGCCAATGGACGTGGCAATCAGCCCCAGCATTTT. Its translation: CASANGRGNQPQHF.

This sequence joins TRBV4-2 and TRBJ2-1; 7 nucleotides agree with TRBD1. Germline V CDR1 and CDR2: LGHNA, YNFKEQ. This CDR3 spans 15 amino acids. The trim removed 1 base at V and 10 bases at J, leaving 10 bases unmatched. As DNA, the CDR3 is TGTGCCAGCAGCCAAGGACAGGGAAGTTCCTACGAGCAGTTCTTC. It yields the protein CASSQGQGSSYEQFF.

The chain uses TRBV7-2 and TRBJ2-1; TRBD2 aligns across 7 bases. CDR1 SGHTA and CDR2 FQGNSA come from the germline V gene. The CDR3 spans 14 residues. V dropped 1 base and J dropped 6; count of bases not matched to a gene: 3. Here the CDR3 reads CASSLGTSSNEQFF. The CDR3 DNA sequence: TGTGCCAGCAGCTTAGGGACTAGTTCCAATGAGCAGTTCTTC.

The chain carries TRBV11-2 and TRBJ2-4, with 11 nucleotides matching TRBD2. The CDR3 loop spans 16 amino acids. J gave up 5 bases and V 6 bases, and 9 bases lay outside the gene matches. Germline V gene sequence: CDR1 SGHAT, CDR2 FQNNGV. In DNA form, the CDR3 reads TGTGCCAGCAGTTCGTTAGCGGGAGGGCCCGAAAACATTCAGTACTTC. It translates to CASSSLAGGPENIQYF.

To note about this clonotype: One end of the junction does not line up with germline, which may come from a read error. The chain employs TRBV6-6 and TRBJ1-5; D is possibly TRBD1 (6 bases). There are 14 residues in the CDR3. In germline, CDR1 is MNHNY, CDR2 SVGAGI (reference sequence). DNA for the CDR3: TGTGCCAGCAGTGCACAGGGATTGTCTCAGCCCCTGCATTTT. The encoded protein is CASSAQGLSQPLHF.

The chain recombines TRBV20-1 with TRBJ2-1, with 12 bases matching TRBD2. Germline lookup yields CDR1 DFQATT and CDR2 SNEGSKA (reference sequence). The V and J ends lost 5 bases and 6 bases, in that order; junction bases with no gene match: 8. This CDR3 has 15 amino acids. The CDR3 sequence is CSAARLAGVSNEQFF. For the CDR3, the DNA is TGCAGTGCTGCCCGACTAGCGGGAGTGAGCAATGAGCAGTTCTTC.

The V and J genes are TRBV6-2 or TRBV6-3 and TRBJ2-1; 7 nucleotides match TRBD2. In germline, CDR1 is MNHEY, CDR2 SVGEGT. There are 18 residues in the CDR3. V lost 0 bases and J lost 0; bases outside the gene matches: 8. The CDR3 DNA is TGTGCCAGCAGTTACTCGATGGTAGCGGGTAGCTCCTACAATGAGCAGTTCTTC. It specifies CASSYSMVAGSSYNEQFF.

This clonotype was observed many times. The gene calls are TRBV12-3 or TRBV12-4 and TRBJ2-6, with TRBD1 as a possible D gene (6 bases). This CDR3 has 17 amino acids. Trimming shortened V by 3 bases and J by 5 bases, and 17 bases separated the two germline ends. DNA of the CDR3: TGTGCCAGCAGTTTGGGGGCCGGACGCGTCCGGGCCAACGTCCTGACTTTC. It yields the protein CASSLGAGRVRANVLTF.

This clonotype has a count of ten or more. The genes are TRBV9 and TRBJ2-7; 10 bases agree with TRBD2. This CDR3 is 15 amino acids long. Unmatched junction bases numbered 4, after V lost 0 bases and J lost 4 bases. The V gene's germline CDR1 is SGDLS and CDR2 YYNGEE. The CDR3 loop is CASSVGAGGIYEQYF. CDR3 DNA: TGTGCCAGCAGCGTAGGAGCGGGGGGGATTTACGAGCAGTACTTC. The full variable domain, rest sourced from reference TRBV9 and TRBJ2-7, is DSGVTQTPKHLITATGQRVTLRCSPRSGDLSVYWYQQSLDQGLQFLIQYYNGEERAKGNILERFSAQQFPDLHSELNLSSLELGDSALYFCASSVGAGGIYEQYFGPGTRLTVT.

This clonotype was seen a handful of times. This CDR3 is CSALRLAGVAGDNEQFF. The CDR3, as DNA: TGCAGTGCTTTAAGACTAGCGGGAGTGGCTGGCGACAATGAGCAGTTCTTC. This chain joins TRBV20-1 and TRBJ2-1, with 12 bases that match TRBD2. This CDR3 has 17 residues. Germline V lookup: CDR1 DFQATT, CDR2 SNEGSKA (reference sequence). V gave up 5 bases and J gave up 5 bases; unmatched junction bases: 13.

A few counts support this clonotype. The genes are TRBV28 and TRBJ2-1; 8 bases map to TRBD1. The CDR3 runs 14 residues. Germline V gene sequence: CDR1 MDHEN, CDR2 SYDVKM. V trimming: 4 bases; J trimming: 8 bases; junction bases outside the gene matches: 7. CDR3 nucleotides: TGTGCCAGCAGTTCATACGGACAGGGTGATGAGCAGTTCTTC. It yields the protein CASSSYGQGDEQFF.

CDR3 protein: CASNIRLAGGQVVEQYF. The CDR3 DNA sequence: TGTGCCAGCAATATTCGGCTAGCGGGAGGGCAAGTGGTCGAGCAGTACTTC. The rearrangement joins TRBV2 to TRBJ2-4; 12 bases align to TRBD2. The J call may be wrong; the DNA end is better matched by TRBJ2-7. CDR3 length equals 17 residues. The V gene's germline CDR1 is SNHLY and CDR2 FYNNEI.

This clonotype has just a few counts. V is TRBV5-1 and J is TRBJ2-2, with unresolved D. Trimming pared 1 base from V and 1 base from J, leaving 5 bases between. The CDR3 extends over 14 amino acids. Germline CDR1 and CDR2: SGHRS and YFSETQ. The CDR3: CASSLNLNTGELFF. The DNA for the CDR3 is TGCGCCAGCAGCTTGAACCTGAACACCGGGGAGCTGTTTTTT. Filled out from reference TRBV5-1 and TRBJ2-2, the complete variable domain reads KAGVTQTPRYLIKTRGQQVTLSCSPISGHRSVSWYQQTPGQGLQFLFEYFSETQRNKGNFPGRFSGRQFSNSRSEMNVSTLELGDSALYLCASSLNLNTGELFFGEGSRLTVL.

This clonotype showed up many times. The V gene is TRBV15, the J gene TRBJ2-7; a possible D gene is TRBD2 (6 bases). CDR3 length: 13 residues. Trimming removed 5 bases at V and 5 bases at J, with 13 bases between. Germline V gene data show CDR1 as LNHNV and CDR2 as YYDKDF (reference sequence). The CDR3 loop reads CATSLRDRDEQYF. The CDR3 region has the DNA TGTGCCACCAGCTTGCGGGATCGCGACGAGCAGTACTTC.

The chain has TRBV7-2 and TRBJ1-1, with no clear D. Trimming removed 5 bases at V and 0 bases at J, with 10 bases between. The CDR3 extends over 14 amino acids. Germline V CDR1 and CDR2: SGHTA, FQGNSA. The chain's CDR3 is CASSPQIMNTEAFF. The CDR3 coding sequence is TGTGCCAGCAGCCCACAGATCATGAACACTGAAGCTTTCTTT. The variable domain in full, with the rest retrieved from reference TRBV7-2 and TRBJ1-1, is GAGVSQSPSNKVTEKGKDVELRCDPISGHTALYWYRQSLGQGLEFLIYFQGNSAPDKSGLPSDRFSAERTGGSVSTLTIQRTQQEDSAVYLCASSPQIMNTEAFFGQGTRLTVV.

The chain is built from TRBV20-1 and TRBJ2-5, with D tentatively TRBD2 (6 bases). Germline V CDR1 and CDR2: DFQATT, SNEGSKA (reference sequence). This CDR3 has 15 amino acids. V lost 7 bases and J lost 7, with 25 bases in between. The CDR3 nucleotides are TGCAGTGTTTTCCTGGGGGGACGAACTTTGACGACCCAGTACTTC. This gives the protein CSVFLGGRTLTTQYF.

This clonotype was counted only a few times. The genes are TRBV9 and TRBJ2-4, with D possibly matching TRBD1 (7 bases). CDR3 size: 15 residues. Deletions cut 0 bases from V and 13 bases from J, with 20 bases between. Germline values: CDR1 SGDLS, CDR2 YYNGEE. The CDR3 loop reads CASSVGGGSDYEQYF. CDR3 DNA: TGTGCCAGCAGCGTAGGAGGGGGCTCGGACTATGAGCAGTACTTC. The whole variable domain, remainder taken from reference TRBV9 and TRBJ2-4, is DSGVTQTPKHLITATGQRVTLRCSPRSGDLSVYWYQQSLDQGLQFLIQYYNGEERAKGNILERFSAQQFPDLHSELNLSSLELGDSALYFCASSVGGGSDYEQYFGAGTRLSVL.

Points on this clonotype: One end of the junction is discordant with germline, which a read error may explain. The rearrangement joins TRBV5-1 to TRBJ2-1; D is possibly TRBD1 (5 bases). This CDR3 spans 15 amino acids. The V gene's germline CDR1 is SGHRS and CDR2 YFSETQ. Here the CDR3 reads CAGSPIDSQGSEQFF. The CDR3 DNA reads TGCGCCGGCAGCCCTATTGATAGTCAGGGATCGGAGCAGTTCTTC. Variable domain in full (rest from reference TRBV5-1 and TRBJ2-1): KAGVTQTPRYLIKTRGQQVTLSCSPISGHRSVSWYQQTPGQGLQFLFEYFSETQRNKGNFPGRFSGRQFSNSRSEMNVSTLELGDSALYLCAGSPIDSQGSEQFFGPGTRLTVL.

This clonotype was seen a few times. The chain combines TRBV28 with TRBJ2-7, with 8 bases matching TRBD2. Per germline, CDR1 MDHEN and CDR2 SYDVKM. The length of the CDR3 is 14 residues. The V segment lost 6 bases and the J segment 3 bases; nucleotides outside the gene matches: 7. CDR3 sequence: CASSSGGLNYEQYF. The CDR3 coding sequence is TGTGCCAGCAGCAGCGGGGGCCTAAACTACGAGCAGTACTTC.

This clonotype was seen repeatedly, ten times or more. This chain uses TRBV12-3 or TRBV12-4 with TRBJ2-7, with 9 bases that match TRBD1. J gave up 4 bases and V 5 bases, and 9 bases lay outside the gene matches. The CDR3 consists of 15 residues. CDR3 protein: CASSPRTGVRYEQYF. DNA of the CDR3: TGTGCCAGCAGTCCCAGGACAGGGGTGAGGTACGAGCAGTACTTC.

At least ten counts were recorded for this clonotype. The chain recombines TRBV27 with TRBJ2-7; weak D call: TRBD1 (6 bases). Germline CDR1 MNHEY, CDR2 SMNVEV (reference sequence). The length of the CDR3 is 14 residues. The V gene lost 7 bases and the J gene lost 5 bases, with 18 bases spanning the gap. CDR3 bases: TGTGCCAGCAAAGCCCGTCGGGACAATAACGAGCAGTACTTC. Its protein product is CASKARRDNNEQYF.

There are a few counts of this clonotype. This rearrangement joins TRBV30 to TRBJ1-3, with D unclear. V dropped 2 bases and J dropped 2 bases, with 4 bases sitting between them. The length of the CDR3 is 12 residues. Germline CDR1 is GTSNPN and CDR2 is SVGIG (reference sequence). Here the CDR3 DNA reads TGTGCCTGGAGTCCAACTGGAAACACCATATATTTT. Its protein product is CAWSPTGNTIYF.

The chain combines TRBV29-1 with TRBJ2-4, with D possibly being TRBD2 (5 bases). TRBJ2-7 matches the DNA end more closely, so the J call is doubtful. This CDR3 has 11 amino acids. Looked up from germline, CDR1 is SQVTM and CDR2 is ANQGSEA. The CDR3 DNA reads TGCAGCGCCGGGAAGGTGTACGAGCAGTACTTC. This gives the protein CSAGKVYEQYF.

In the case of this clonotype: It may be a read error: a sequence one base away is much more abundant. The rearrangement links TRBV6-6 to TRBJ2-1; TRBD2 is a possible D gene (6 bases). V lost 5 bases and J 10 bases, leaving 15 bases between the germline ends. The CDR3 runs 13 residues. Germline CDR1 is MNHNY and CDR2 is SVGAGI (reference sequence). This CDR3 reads CASSMSEGGEQFF. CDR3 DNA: TGTGCCAGCAGTATGTCGGAGGGTGGCGAGCAGTTCTTC.

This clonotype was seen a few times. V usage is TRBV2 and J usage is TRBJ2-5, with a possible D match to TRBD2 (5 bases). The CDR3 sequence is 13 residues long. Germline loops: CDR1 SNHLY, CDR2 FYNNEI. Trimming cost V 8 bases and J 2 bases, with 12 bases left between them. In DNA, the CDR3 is TGTGCCAGCCTACGGGAACCTCAAGAGACCCAGTACTTC. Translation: CASLREPQETQYF.

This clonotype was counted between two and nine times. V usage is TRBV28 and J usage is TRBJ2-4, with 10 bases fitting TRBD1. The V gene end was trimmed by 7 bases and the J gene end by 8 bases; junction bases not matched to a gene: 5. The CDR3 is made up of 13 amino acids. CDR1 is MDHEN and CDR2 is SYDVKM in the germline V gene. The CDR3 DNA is TGTGCCAGCAACAAAGGACAGGGGGACATTCAGTACTTC. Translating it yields CASNKGQGDIQYF.